This T cell receptor beta chain was retrieved from a study of cytotoxic CD8 clonotypes in ibrutinib-treated CLL. At the level of the study: By median around 70 months, roughly twelve had progressed and about 14 stayed remitted; responses had been 2 complete and 25 or so partial. Findings and limits, study-wide: Clonotypes that were public were uncommon, and they contracted or stayed stable on treatment.

The targeted sequencing depth was 1 in 200,000 to 1 in 1 million T cells. Sequencing used immunoSEQ multiplex PCR; TCRdb keeps in-frame clones, though not all of them. The profile covers about 200,000 clones, with about 72% appearing a single time and about an eighth taken by the ten largest. With respect to this clone: Its antigen is still unknown.

Germline V gene sequence: CDR1 SEHNR, CDR2 FQNEAQ (reference sequence). V lost 2 bases, J lost 0 bases, and 4 bases lay in between. The CDR3 totals 14 residues. Sequencing was performed on PBMCs, taken after 24 months of ibrutinib treatment. The V and J genes are TRBV7-9 and TRBJ1-4; no clear D. The TCR sequence derives from a human donor with chronic lymphocytic leukemia. The CDR3 loop reads CASSLPATNEKLFF. The CDR3 DNA sequence: TGTGCCAGCAGCTTACCAGCAACTAATGAAAAACTGTTTTTT.